One and the same sample provided the 23 T cell receptor beta chains below, sequenced in a study of control samples from healthy donors and cancer patients. Method: immunoSEQ multiplex PCR; TCRdb's copy keeps in-frame clones and lacks some. The sample lists 98,000 or so clones; approximately 80% were seen once. The sequenced material came from blood. The receptors here all came from a young man in good health.

The chain links TRBV6-5 to TRBJ1-5, with D unresolved. CDR1 and CDR2 from the germline V gene are MNHEY and SVGAGI. The V and J ends lost 7 bases and 7 bases respectively, with 17 bases between them. The CDR3 covers 14 residues. CDR3 coding DNA: TGTGCCAGCAACCCAGGAGGTTCGGGACAGCCCCAGCATTTT. Translation gives CASNPGGSGQPQHF.

The chain uses TRBV30 and TRBJ1-1; D remains unclear. The length of the CDR3 is 10 residues. Germline CDR1 is GTSNPN and CDR2 is SVGIG (reference sequence). The V and J ends lost 7 bases and 5 bases respectively, with 8 bases between them. The CDR3 nucleotides are TGTGCCTTGAAAAGAACTGAAGCTTTCTTT. Its translation is CALKRTEAFF.

The chain joins TRBV6-5 to TRBJ2-7; the D gene is possibly TRBD1 (7 bases). CDR3 length: 14 amino acids. Germline values: CDR1 MNHEY, CDR2 SVGAGI. The V and J ends lost 6 bases and 2 bases respectively, with 14 bases between them. The CDR3 reads CASSRQGGTYEQYV. CDR3 nucleotides: TGTGCCAGCAGCCGACAGGGCGGGACCTACGAGCAGTACGTC.

This clone appeared a few times. V usage is TRBV5-1 and J usage is TRBJ1-1; 7 bases are shared with TRBD1. The CDR3 sequence is 14 residues long. Trimming cost V 3 bases and J 2 bases; bases outside gene matches: 4. The V gene's germline CDR1 is SGHRS and CDR2 YFSETQ. For the CDR3, the DNA is TGCGCCAGCAGCTACCGACAGGGTAACACTGAAGCTTTCTTT. The encoded protein is CASSYRQGNTEAFF.

The genes are TRBV28 and TRBJ1-6; D gene uncertain. The CDR3 contains 16 residues. Deletions cut 1 base from V and 3 bases from J, with 10 bases between. The V gene's germline CDR1 is MDHEN and CDR2 SYDVKM. The CDR3 DNA reads as TGTGCCAGCAGTTTATCGAGGGTCCACTATAATTCACCCCTCCACTTT. It yields the protein CASSLSRVHYNSPLHF.

The chain joins TRBV10-3 to TRBJ1-5; D not resolved. This CDR3 comprises 18 residues. Trimming shortened V by 7 bases and J by 2 bases, and 24 bases separated the two germline ends. Germline loops: CDR1 ENHRY, CDR2 SYGVKD. CDR3 nucleotide sequence: TGTGCCATCATGGTGCCCCGCGGGCGTATCTGGGGCAATCAGCCCCAGCATTTT. Translating gives CAIMVPRGRIWGNQPQHF.

This chain joins TRBV9 and TRBJ1-4; D is undetermined. The length of the CDR3 is 14 residues. The V gene's germline CDR1 is SGDLS and CDR2 YYNGEE. V lost 0 bases to trimming and J lost 2 bases, with 5 bases between them. The CDR3 is CASSVDPTNEKLFF. The CDR3 DNA reads as TGTGCCAGCAGCGTAGACCCGACTAATGAAAAACTGTTTTTT.

V is TRBV5-1 and J is TRBJ2-7; TRBD1 matches at 7 bases. The V segment lost 4 bases and the J segment 3 bases; nucleotides outside the gene matches: 4. The CDR3 runs to 13 residues. Germline assignment: CDR1 SGHRS and CDR2 YFSETQ. The CDR3 sequence is CASSLGQDYEQYV. The CDR3 DNA is TGCGCCAGCAGCCTCGGACAGGACTACGAGCAGTACGTC.

The CDR3 nucleotides are TGCGCCAGCAGCCAAGTAACAGGGAGCTCCTACGAGCAGTACTTC. Translated: CASSQVTGSSYEQYF. The chain employs TRBV4-3 and TRBJ2-7; TRBD1 is a possible D gene (6 bases). The CDR3 runs to 15 residues. The germline V gene has CDR1 LGHNA and CDR2 YSLEER. V lost 1 base and J 0 bases, leaving 10 bases between the germline ends.

Here the CDR3 reads CASTHNLYGSSGANVLTF. The CDR3 DNA is TGTGCCAGCACACACAACTTGTACGGGAGCTCTGGGGCCAACGTCCTGACTTTC. The chain links TRBV5-7 to TRBJ2-6, with a possible D match to TRBD2 (6 bases). TRBV5-7 carries the ORF label, with uncertain function. Trimming cost V 6 bases and J 0 bases, with 19 bases left between them. CDR3 length: 18 residues.

V and J are TRBV4-2 and TRBJ1-2, with D unresolved. This CDR3 contains 16 residues. V dropped 0 bases and J dropped 5 bases, with 16 bases sitting between them. CDR1 is LGHNA and CDR2 is YNFKEQ in the germline V gene. The CDR3 sequence is CASSQEGRGRSYGYTF. The CDR3 nucleotides read TGTGCCAGCAGCCAAGAAGGTCGCGGTCGATCTTATGGCTACACCTTC.

The chain is built from TRBV28 and TRBJ1-4; TRBD1 is a possible D gene (6 bases). Deletions cut 6 bases from V and 8 bases from J, with 16 bases between. CDR3 length equals 14 residues. Germline V CDR1 and CDR2: MDHEN, SYDVKM. In DNA, the CDR3 is TGTGCCAGCAGCCCCGGGGGGGGCGGGGAAAAACTGTTTTTT. This sequence encodes CASSPGGGGEKLFF.

This clone has more than one count but fewer than ten. V is TRBV6-5 and J is TRBJ1-1; no clear D gene. The CDR3 is 13 residues long. The V end was cut by 2 bases, the J end by 5 bases, with 9 bases between. The germline gives CDR1 MNHEY, CDR2 SVGAGI. CDR3 nucleotides: TGTGCCAGCAGTTACCAGACGGAAACTGAAGCTTTCTTT. Encoded protein: CASSYQTETEAFF.

J is TRBJ1-1 and V is TRBV7-9, with a weak D call TRBD1 (6 bases). Germline CDR1 is SEHNR and CDR2 is FQNEAQ (reference sequence). V lost 2 bases and J lost 9, with 13 bases in between. The CDR3 has 13 residues. The DNA for the CDR3 is TGTGCCAGCAGCTTATACAACGGACAGAAAGCTTTCTTT. Its protein product is CASSLYNGQKAFF.

This chain connects TRBV24-1 to TRBJ2-2; a possible D gene is TRBD2 (6 bases). The V gene lost 2 bases and the J gene lost 1 base, with 10 bases spanning the gap. The CDR3 covers 16 residues. The germline CDR1 and CDR2 sequences are KGHDR and SFDVKD. In nucleotides, the CDR3 is TGTGCCACCAGTGATTGGGCGGGGCAGAACACCGGGGAGCTGTTTTTT. This translates into CATSDWAGQNTGELFF.

The rearrangement links TRBV7-2 to TRBJ2-5; D unresolved. The CDR3 is made up of 11 amino acids. The germline V and J ends were trimmed by 4 bases and 2 bases, with 2 bases remaining between them. CDR1 is SGHTA, CDR2 FQGNSA, per germline. CDR3 DNA: TGTGCCAGCAGCTCGCAAGAGACCCAGTACTTC. This translates into CASSSQETQYF.

This sequence joins TRBV7-9 and TRBJ2-7, with D unclear. The CDR3 runs 11 residues. The germline gives CDR1 SEHNR, CDR2 FQNEAQ (reference sequence). V gave up 3 bases and J gave up 2 bases, with 2 bases separating them. Written as DNA, the CDR3 is TGTGCCAGCAGCTTGACCTACGAGCAGTACTTC. Translation gives CASSLTYEQYF.

The chain carries TRBV11-1 and TRBJ2-5; TRBD2 matches 10 bases. V was clipped by 3 bases and J by 4 bases; unmatched bases: 5. This CDR3 has 15 residues. Per the germline V gene, CDR1 is SGHAT and CDR2 is FQDESV (reference sequence). In DNA, the CDR3 is TGTGCCAGCAGCTTCTCTAGCGGGGGACGAGAGACCCAGTACTTC. As protein: CASSFSSGGRETQYF.

This clone was seen only once. The V and J genes are TRBV6-2 or TRBV6-3 and TRBJ2-3; 7 nucleotides line up with TRBD2. The trim removed 5 bases at V and 8 bases at J, leaving 19 bases unmatched. The CDR3 totals 17 residues. Germline V gives CDR1 MNHEY, CDR2 SVGEGT. CDR3 residues: CASSANLQRGAGSTQYF. CDR3 nucleotide sequence: TGTGCCAGCAGTGCGAACCTCCAGCGGGGTGCTGGGAGTACGCAGTATTTT.

Regarding this clone: One end of the junction varies from germline; a read error may be responsible. The chain has TRBV7-7 and TRBJ2-5; TRBD2 aligns across 11 bases. The CDR3 sequence is 15 residues long. Germline loops: CDR1 SSHAT, CDR2 FNYEAQ (reference sequence). The CDR3: CASSLAGGGQETQYF. The CDR3 region has the DNA TGTGCTAGCAGCTTAGCGGGGGGGGGCCAAGAGACCCAGTACTTC.

The chain uses TRBV6-4 and TRBJ2-3; D is perhaps TRBD2 (5 bases). The CDR3 spans 15 residues. CDR1 is MRHNA and CDR2 is SNTAGT in the germline V gene. V was clipped by 5 bases and J by 2 bases, with 14 bases between them. The CDR3 bases are TGTGCCAGCAGTCCGACTACCTACCACACAGATACGCAGTATTTT. This gives the protein CASSPTTYHTDTQYF.

This clone occurred once. The chain carries TRBV6-4 and TRBJ1-2, with D perhaps TRBD1 (5 bases). Trimming left V 2 bases short and J 4 bases short, with 8 bases between. CDR3 length equals 13 residues. Per the germline V gene, CDR1 is MRHNA and CDR2 is SNTAGT. CDR3 sequence: CASSDTDSYGYTF. CDR3 coding DNA: TGTGCCAGCAGTGACACAGACAGCTATGGCTACACCTTC.

The rearrangement uses TRBV7-2 and TRBJ2-3, with TRBD2 as a possible D gene (6 bases). V shed 4 bases and J shed 7 bases, with 24 bases lying between them. This CDR3 is built from 17 residues. Germline assignment: CDR1 SGHTA and CDR2 FQGNSA. The CDR3 DNA sequence: TGTGCCAGCAGCTCCTCCGGGACGGGGAGGATAATATATACGCAGTATTTT. It yields the protein CASSSSGTGRIIYTQYF.